The 21 T cell receptor beta chains reported below all come from one sample, sequenced in a study of early T cells in non-severe SARS-CoV-2 infection (dated by TCRdb to about 2021). The library relied on 5' RACE. The sample was run on a NextSeq 500. TCRdb reworked the public reads: Q25 trimming with fastp, MiXCR clone assembly, productive beta chains retained. Every distinct CDR3 protein forms one entry, paired with its most common genes and DNA. Counted in this sample were about 55,000 distinct CDR3 sequences; under 8.5% of them appeared once. Roughly 6% of the sample belongs to the ten largest clones. The material sequenced was whole blood, taken at baseline. All receptors come from an adult who was a healthcare worker with PCR-confirmed SARS-CoV-2 infection or an uninfected control (not recorded which).

The chain uses TRBV12-5 and TRBJ2-1; no definite D call. Germline V lookup: CDR1 LGHNT, CDR2 FRNRAP. The CDR3 totals 12 residues. Trimming took off 6 bases at V and 8 bases at J, with 11 bases between the two ends. The CDR3 sequence: CASGLSSDEQFF. The CDR3 nucleotides are TGTGCTAGTGGCCTTTCGAGCGATGAGCAGTTCTTC.

The chain has TRBV28 and TRBJ2-7, with 9 bases that match TRBD2. V shed 5 bases, J shed 5 bases, and the junction held 13 bases outside the gene matches. Germline V lookup: CDR1 MDHEN, CDR2 SYDVKM. The CDR3 is 16 amino acids. CDR3 sequence reads: CASSPGTSHVSDEQYF. The CDR3 DNA follows: TGTGCCAGCAGTCCGGGGACTAGCCACGTGAGCGACGAGCAGTACTTC.

The chain combines TRBV11-2 with TRBJ1-2; D not resolved. The CDR3 is made up of 13 amino acids. CDR1 is SGHAT and CDR2 is FQNNGV in the germline V gene. With 1 base removed from V and 11 bases from J, the gap between germline ends came to 14 bases. CDR3 DNA sequence: TGTGCCAGCAGCTTAGGCCGGACCGCGGGGTACACCTTC. This codes for CASSLGRTAGYTF.

This clonotype was seen more than once but under ten times. The chain recombines TRBV18 with TRBJ1-5, with D possibly TRBD1 on 5 matching bases. Trimming left V 3 bases short and J 3 bases short, with 9 bases between. The length of the CDR3 is 14 residues. Germline-derived CDR1 and CDR2 are KGHSH and LQKENI. The CDR3 region is CASSPQGHNQPQHF. The CDR3 region has the DNA TGTGCCAGCTCACCTCAGGGCCACAATCAGCCCCAGCATTTT.

V gene TRBV18 combines with J gene TRBJ1-1; D is uncertain. Trimming stripped 3 bases from V and 5 bases from J, with 10 bases between. The germline V gene has CDR1 KGHSH and CDR2 LQKENI. The CDR3 contains 13 residues. The CDR3 is CASSPTRETEAFF. In nucleotides, the CDR3 is TGTGCCAGCTCACCGACAAGAGAAACTGAAGCTTTCTTT.

There are a few counts of this clonotype. This chain connects TRBV6-5 to TRBJ1-4; D unresolved. The ends were cut back, 2 bases at V and 0 bases at J, with 4 bases in the middle. CDR3 length equals 14 residues. Germline CDR1 and CDR2: MNHEY and SVGAGI. CDR3 amino acids: CASSYAATNEKLFF. In DNA form, the CDR3 reads TGTGCCAGCAGTTACGCTGCAACTAATGAAAAACTGTTTTTT.

This clonotype was seen many times. The chain links TRBV5-1 to TRBJ1-1; the D is unclear. V lost 0 bases and J lost 6, with 9 bases in between. The CDR3 spans 13 residues. In germline, CDR1 is SGHRS, CDR2 YFSETQ. The CDR3 is CASSLVQSAEAFF. The CDR3 DNA follows: TGCGCCAGCAGCTTGGTTCAGAGCGCTGAAGCTTTCTTT. Together with reference TRBV5-1 and TRBJ1-1, the CDR3 gives the full variable domain: KAGVTQTPRYLIKTRGQQVTLSCSPISGHRSVSWYQQTPGQGLQFLFEYFSETQRNKGNFPGRFSGRQFSNSRSEMNVSTLELGDSALYLCASSLVQSAEAFFGQGTRLTVV.

In DNA, the CDR3 is TGCGCCAGCCGCACCCAGGGCCAGGGGTTTTCCTACGAGCAGTACTTC. It specifies CASRTQGQGFSYEQYF. V gene TRBV5-1 combines with J gene TRBJ2-7, with D perhaps matching TRBD1 (6 bases). The CDR3 length is 16 residues. The germline CDR1 and CDR2 sequences are SGHRS and YFSETQ. V was cut by 7 bases and J by 1 base, with 21 bases left in between.

This clonotype was observed at least ten times. The rearrangement joins TRBV7-2 to TRBJ2-5; TRBD2 matches 9 bases. The CDR3 runs to 14 residues. The V gene's germline CDR1 is SGHTA and CDR2 FQGNSA. The J segment lost 3 bases and the V segment lost 3 bases, leaving 2 bases of the junction unmatched. This CDR3 is CASSFGGGEETQYF. The CDR3 DNA reads as TGTGCCAGCAGCTTTGGCGGGGGGGAAGAGACCCAGTACTTC.

This clonotype was picked up a small number of times. The chain employs TRBV19 and TRBJ1-5; 9 bases fit TRBD1. CDR1 is LNHDA, CDR2 SQIVND, per germline (reference sequence). Trimming took 5 bases from V and 7 from J; bases not matched to a gene: 6. This CDR3 has 14 amino acids. CDR3 sequence reads: CASSVRDREQPQHF. The CDR3 DNA reads TGTGCCAGTAGTGTCCGGGACAGGGAACAGCCCCAGCATTTT.

This clonotype was picked up many times. For the CDR3, the DNA is TGCAGCGTTGAAAAAGGGTTGGGCAATGAGCAGTTCTTC. Protein sequence: CSVEKGLGNEQFF. J is TRBJ2-1 and V is TRBV29-1; the D is unclear. From germline, CDR1 is SQVTM and CDR2 ANQGSEA. V was cut by 2 bases and J by 6 bases, with 11 bases left in between. The CDR3 contains 13 residues.

This chain uses TRBV18 with TRBJ2-1; D is perhaps TRBD1 or TRBD2 (5 bases each). The V end was cut by 0 bases, the J end by 4 bases, with 10 bases between. Germline CDR1 KGHSH, CDR2 LQKENI. The CDR3 length is 15 residues. This chain's CDR3 is CASSPPLREYNEQFF. DNA of the CDR3: TGTGCCAGCTCACCACCGCTCAGGGAGTACAATGAGCAGTTCTTC.

There are many counts of this clonotype. A junction end diverges from the germline sequence, so it may reflect a read error. The rearrangement joins TRBV7-7 to TRBJ2-5; D is unclear. CDR3 length: 13 amino acids. Looked up from germline, CDR1 is SSHAT and CDR2 is FNYEAQ (reference sequence). CDR3 amino acids: CASSFGRQETQYF. CDR3 sequence (DNA): TGTGCTAGCAGCTTTGGCAGGCAAGAGACCCAGTACTTC.

This clonotype came up many times. The J gene is TRBJ2-1, the V gene TRBV9, with TRBD2 matching 7 bases. J gave up 4 bases and V 0 bases, and 1 base lay outside the gene matches. Germline-derived CDR1 and CDR2 are SGDLS and YYNGEE. The CDR3 spans 14 residues. The CDR3 region has the DNA TGTGCCAGCAGCGTAGGCGGGGGATACAATGAGCAGTTCTTC. It yields the protein CASSVGGGYNEQFF.

The chain uses TRBV4-3 and TRBJ2-7; 8 nucleotides match TRBD1. The CDR3 runs 19 residues. After removal of 2 bases from V and 2 bases from J, the junction contained 17 bases not matched to a gene. Germline CDR1 and CDR2: LGHNA and YSLEER. In DNA, the CDR3 is TGCGCCAGCAGCCAATTCATCCAAGGACAGGGATCGACGACCTACGAGCAGTACTTC. It translates to CASSQFIQGQGSTTYEQYF.

This clonotype was counted ten times or more. CDR3 region: CASSQHDMVYTEAFF. CDR3 bases: TGTGCCAGCAGTCAACACGACATGGTCTACACTGAAGCTTTCTTT. This chain uses TRBV28 with TRBJ1-1, with unresolved D. Germline V lookup: CDR1 MDHEN, CDR2 SYDVKM. With 5 bases removed from V and 3 bases from J, the gap between germline ends came to 16 bases. The CDR3 runs to 15 residues.

A note on this clonotype: It may be a read error: a sequence one base away is much more abundant. This chain connects TRBV13 to TRBJ2-3, with D possibly TRBD2 on 5 matching bases. CDR3 size: 14 residues. Germline CDR1 is PRHDT and CDR2 is FYEKMQ (reference sequence). Here the CDR3 reads CASGFRGYTDTQYF. The CDR3 DNA reads as TGTGCCAGCGGCTTCAGAGGGTACACAGATACGCAGTATTTT.

The V call is TRBV2, the J call TRBJ1-1; perhaps TRBD1 as D (6 bases). V dropped 4 bases and J dropped 4 bases, with 10 bases sitting between them. CDR1 is SNHLY and CDR2 is FYNNEI in the germline V gene. This CDR3 has 13 residues. For the CDR3, the DNA is TGTGCCAGCAGTGGGGGGCCTGGCACTGAAGCTTTCTTT. Translated, it gives CASSGGPGTEAFF. Filled out from reference TRBV2 and TRBJ1-1, the complete variable domain reads EPEVTQTPSHQVTQMGQEVILRCVPISNHLYFYWYRQILGQKVEFLVSFYNNEISEKSEIFDDQFSVERPDGSNFTLKIRSTKLEDSAMYFCASSGGPGTEAFFGQGTRLTVV.

This CDR3 reads CASRVTSGRYNEQFF. CDR3 in DNA: TGTGCCAGCAGAGTAACTAGCGGGCGCTACAATGAGCAGTTCTTC. The chain couples TRBV7-9 to TRBJ2-1; 9 bases fit TRBD2. This CDR3 has 15 residues. Per germline, CDR1 SEHNR and CDR2 FQNEAQ (reference sequence). V gave up 6 bases and J gave up 3 bases; unmatched junction bases: 6.

There are many counts of this clonotype. This sequence joins TRBV7-6 and TRBJ2-3, with 12 bases lining up with TRBD2. Trimming removed 1 base from V and 4 bases from J; junction bases left unmatched: 6. The CDR3 is made up of 17 amino acids. Germline CDR1 and CDR2: SGHVS and FNYEAQ. The CDR3 DNA follows: TGTGCCAGCAGCTTAGTAGGGACTAGCGGGTTCCCAGATACGCAGTATTTT. It yields the protein CASSLVGTSGFPDTQYF.

The chain uses TRBV18 and TRBJ2-1, with TRBD1 identical over 12 bases. Germline lookup yields CDR1 KGHSH and CDR2 LQKENI. The CDR3 is made up of 14 amino acids. The V segment lost 0 bases and the J segment 13 bases; nucleotides outside the gene matches: 4. The CDR3 sequence is CASSPPRDRGLQFF. The CDR3 DNA reads TGTGCCAGCTCACCACCTAGGGACAGGGGGCTTCAGTTCTTC.